Below, one TCR beta chain is given with its context. The data derive from a study of shared clonotypes between healthy human individuals. Study-wide context: Each donor contributed plates that comprised three CD4 naive, three CD4 memory, two CD8 naive and one CD8 memory.

J lost 4 bases, V lost 3 bases, and 12 bases had no gene match. The CDR3 runs to 17 residues. Germline V gives CDR1 SEHNR, CDR2 FQNEAQ (reference sequence). Clones were read by immunoSEQ multiplex PCR, and TCRdb kept only the in-frame ones, dropping some. The sample contains about 980,000 clones, around 80% of which appear only once. A split of CD4+ cells into CD45RA+ naive and CD45RA-negative memory subsets was performed. The clonotype originates from a man aged 18 to 35 in good health. The sequenced sample was memory CD4+ T cells sorted from blood. Subset in this sample: CD45RA-negative fraction. The chain couples TRBV7-9 to TRBJ2-1, with 7 nucleotides matching TRBD2. Here the CDR3 reads CASSFADSGGSYNEQFF. The DNA for the CDR3 is TGTGCCAGCAGCTTCGCGGACTCGGGCGGGAGTTACAATGAGCAGTTCTTC. Based on the CDR3 plus reference TRBV7-9 and TRBJ2-1, the full variable domain is DTGVSQNPRHKITKRGQNVTFRCDPISEHNRLYWYRQTLGQGPEFLTYFQNEAQLEKSRLLSDRFSAERPKGSFSTLEIQRTEQGDSAMYLCASSFADSGGSYNEQFFGPGTRLTVL.